This T cell receptor (beta chain) emerged from a study of blood T cell repertoires in COVID-19. Study context: Whether acute or convalescent, the COVID-19 samples came from the United States, Italy and Spain. T cells, B-cell-depleted T cells, or PBMCs provided the cDNA or gDNA that served as material.

This table comes from immunoSEQ multiplex PCR, and its TCRdb copy is limited to in-frame clones, with some not included. Among 250,000 to 400,000 clones listed, over 75% were seen once. Germline V CDR1 and CDR2: MNHEY, SVGAGI. Trimming shortened V by 7 bases and J by 3 bases, and 13 bases separated the two germline ends. CDR3 size: 13 residues. Sequencing was carried out using peripheral blood. This chain links TRBV6-5 with TRBJ2-7; D might be TRBD1 (5 bases). The origin of this receptor is a man aged 50-60 years with active or convalescent COVID-19. CDR3 coding DNA: TGTGCCAGCAAAGCAGGGCCCCTCTACGAGCAGTACTTC. Protein: CASKAGPLYEQYF.